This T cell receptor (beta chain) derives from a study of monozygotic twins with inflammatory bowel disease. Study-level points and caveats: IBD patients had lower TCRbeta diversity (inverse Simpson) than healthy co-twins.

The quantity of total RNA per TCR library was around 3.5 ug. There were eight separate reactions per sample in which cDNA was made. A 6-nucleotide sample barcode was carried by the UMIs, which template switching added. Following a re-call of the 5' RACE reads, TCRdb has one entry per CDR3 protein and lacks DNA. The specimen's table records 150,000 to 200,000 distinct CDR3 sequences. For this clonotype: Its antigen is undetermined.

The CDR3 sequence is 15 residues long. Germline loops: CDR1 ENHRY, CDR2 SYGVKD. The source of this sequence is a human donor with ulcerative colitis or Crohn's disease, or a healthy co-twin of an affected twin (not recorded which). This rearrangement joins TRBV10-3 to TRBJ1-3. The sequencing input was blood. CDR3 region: CAIRPGPYSGNTIYF.